A selection of T cell receptor beta chains follows, all from one sample in a study of OX40 agonist ivuxolimab in advanced cancers. Assay: immunoSEQ multiplex PCR; the TCRdb copy retains only in-frame clones and omits some. The table includes approximately 77,000 clones, around 83% detected once. The sequenced sample was CD4+ or CD8+ T cells sorted from blood, obtained in a trial of the OX40 agonist ivuxolimab. The source is an adult with an advanced solid tumor such as melanoma, head and neck, liver or kidney cancer. Each CDR3 is given with its conserved first and last residue. The order of the fields is D gene, clone size, V gene, J gene, CDR3 protein, CDR3 DNA. D genes are given only for firm matches. A row's size may be missing; if present it is once, few, many or a size class.

d_call: TRBD2
clone_size: -
v_call: TRBV2
j_call: TRBJ2-1
cdr3_aa: CASSEVASGIAEQFF
cdr3_nt: TGTGCCAGCAGTGAAGTGGCTAGCGGGATTGCCGAGCAGTTCTTC

d_call: -
clone_size: -
v_call: TRBV27
j_call: TRBJ1-4
cdr3_aa: CASSQGGKEKLFF
cdr3_nt: TGTGCCAGCAGCCAAGGGGGGAAGGAAAAACTGTTTTTT

d_call: TRBD2
clone_size: -
v_call: TRBV30
j_call: TRBJ2-7
cdr3_aa: CAWSVLLAGVIYEQYF
cdr3_nt: TGTGCCTGGAGTGTACTCCTAGCGGGAGTTATCTACGAGCAGTACTTC

d_call: -
clone_size: -
v_call: TRBV29-1
j_call: TRBJ2-2
cdr3_aa: CSVGSNRAAGGELFF
cdr3_nt: TGCAGCGTTGGATCTAACAGGGCGGCGGGCGGGGAGCTGTTTTTT

d_call: -
clone_size: -
v_call: TRBV30
j_call: TRBJ1-6
cdr3_aa: CAWSSGTPGGSPLHF
cdr3_nt: TGTGCCTGGAGTTCCGGGACGCCGGGTGGGTCACCCCTCCACTTT

d_call: TRBD2
clone_size: -
v_call: TRBV11-2
j_call: TRBJ2-1
cdr3_aa: CASSSGTSGSWYNEQFF
cdr3_nt: TGTGCCAGCAGCTCCGGGACTAGCGGGAGTTGGTACAATGAGCAGTTCTTC

d_call: -
clone_size: -
v_call: TRBV7-9
j_call: TRBJ2-7
cdr3_aa: CASSSGGRLASYEQYF
cdr3_nt: TGTGCCAGCAGCTCCGGCGGACGGCTTGCATCCTACGAGCAGTACTTC

d_call: -
clone_size: -
v_call: TRBV29-1
j_call: TRBJ1-1
cdr3_aa: CSVEAQTKKAFF
cdr3_nt: TGCAGCGTTGAGGCGCAGACCAAGAAAGCTTTCTTT

d_call: -
clone_size: -
v_call: TRBV6-5
j_call: TRBJ1-2
cdr3_aa: CASSDGSRVYGYTF
cdr3_nt: TGTGCCAGCAGTGATGGGTCTAGGGTCTATGGCTACACCTTC

d_call: -
clone_size: -
v_call: TRBV19
j_call: TRBJ1-2
cdr3_aa: CASSTRLLVRYTF
cdr3_nt: TGTGCCAGTAGTACCCGGCTTCTTGTCCGCTACACCTTC

d_call: -
clone_size: -
v_call: TRBV6-5
j_call: TRBJ1-1
cdr3_aa: CASSYRINTEAFF
cdr3_nt: TGTGCCAGCAGTTACAGGATCAACACTGAAGCTTTCTTT

d_call: -
clone_size: -
v_call: TRBV28
j_call: TRBJ1-1
cdr3_aa: CASSYEGLAEAFF
cdr3_nt: TGTGCCAGCAGTTACGAGGGATTGGCTGAAGCTTTCTTT

d_call: -
clone_size: few
v_call: TRBV7-2
j_call: TRBJ2-1
cdr3_aa: CASSLDSPGDEQFF
cdr3_nt: TGTGCCAGCAGCTTAGATAGTCCGGGGGATGAGCAGTTCTTC

d_call: -
clone_size: -
v_call: TRBV6-1
j_call: TRBJ1-5
cdr3_aa: CASYSAGPQHF
cdr3_nt: TGTGCCAGCTACAGCGCGGGGCCCCAGCATTTT

d_call: -
clone_size: -
v_call: TRBV19
j_call: TRBJ2-3
cdr3_aa: CASSPTSDTQYF
cdr3_nt: TGTGCCAGTAGCCCGACCTCTGATACGCAGTATTTT

d_call: -
clone_size: -
v_call: TRBV7-9
j_call: TRBJ1-2
cdr3_aa: CASSLNFGTNYGYTF
cdr3_nt: TGTGCCAGCAGCTTAAATTTCGGGACAAACTATGGCTACACCTTC

d_call: -
clone_size: -
v_call: TRBV11-3
j_call: TRBJ2-5
cdr3_aa: CASSWGPGGETQYF
cdr3_nt: TGTGCCAGCAGCTGGGGACCTGGAGGAGAGACCCAGTACTTC

d_call: -
clone_size: -
v_call: TRBV5-4
j_call: TRBJ2-2
cdr3_aa: CASSFGVDGELFF
cdr3_nt: TGTGCCAGCAGCTTTGGGGTCGACGGGGAGCTGTTTTTT

d_call: -
clone_size: -
v_call: TRBV6-5
j_call: TRBJ1-1
cdr3_aa: CASSYRGRQNTEAFF
cdr3_nt: TGTGCCAGCAGTTATCGAGGACGGCAGAACACTGAAGCTTTCTTT

d_call: TRBD2
clone_size: -
v_call: TRBV10-3
j_call: TRBJ2-1
cdr3_aa: CAISDPGLVLFEQFF
cdr3_nt: TGTGCCATCAGTGATCCGGGACTAGTTTTATTTGAGCAGTTCTTC

d_call: -
clone_size: -
v_call: TRBV2
j_call: TRBJ1-2
cdr3_aa: CASSRTGYGYTF
cdr3_nt: TGTGCCAGCAGTCGGACGGGCTATGGCTACACCTTC

d_call: TRBD1
clone_size: -
v_call: TRBV7-9
j_call: TRBJ1-4
cdr3_aa: CASTLTGGNEKLFF
cdr3_nt: TGTGCCAGCACCTTGACAGGGGGTAATGAAAAACTGTTTTTT

d_call: -
clone_size: -
v_call: TRBV21-1
j_call: TRBJ2-1
cdr3_aa: CASSPIGQPYNEQFF
cdr3_nt: TGTGCCAGCAGTCCCATCGGACAGCCATACAATGAGCAGTTCTTC

d_call: TRBD2
clone_size: -
v_call: TRBV5-1
j_call: TRBJ2-1
cdr3_aa: CASSTLTSGRNEQFF
cdr3_nt: TGCGCCAGCAGCACGTTGACTAGCGGGAGAAATGAGCAGTTCTTC